The next 3 T cell receptor beta chains were all read from a single sample in a study of blood T cell repertoires in COVID-19. Profiled with immunoSEQ multiplex PCR; TCRdb holds only in-frame clones, not every one. The table shows 95,000 to 110,000 clones, with approximately 80% occurring only once. Sequenced input: peripheral blood. The receptor set was obtained from a man in his 60s with acute or convalescent COVID-19.

The chain is built from TRBV10-3 and TRBJ2-7, with 13 bases that match TRBD2. This CDR3 contains 16 residues. The J segment lost 5 bases and the V segment lost 2 bases, leaving 6 bases of the junction unmatched. Germline CDR1 and CDR2: ENHRY and SYGVKD. CDR3 bases: TGTGCCATCAGTGAGCGCTTAGGACTAGCGGGAGACGAGCAGTACTTC. As protein: CAISERLGLAGDEQYF.

The CDR3 region is CASSGQGRNTIYF. CDR3 sequence (DNA): TGTGCCAGCAGCGGACAGGGAAGAAACACCATATATTTT. The J gene is TRBJ1-3, the V gene TRBV13; 8 bases are a match to TRBD1. The CDR3 consists of 13 residues. The V gene's germline CDR1 is PRHDT and CDR2 FYEKMQ (reference sequence). V dropped 5 bases and J dropped 5; count of bases not matched to a gene: 2.

V gene TRBV7-2 combines with J gene TRBJ1-2, with D possibly being TRBD1 (5 bases). Germline values: CDR1 SGHTA, CDR2 FQGNSA. V was cut by 5 bases and J by 8 bases, with 18 bases left in between. The CDR3 covers 14 residues. The CDR3 is CASSLKRAGFGYTF. The DNA of the CDR3 is TGTGCCAGCAGCCTCAAACGGGCAGGGTTCGGCTACACCTTC.